Each of the 5 T cell receptor beta chains below was sequenced from the same sample in a study of cytomegalovirus exposure and HLA in healthy donors. Researchers ran the PCR with 60 Vbeta and 13 Jbeta primers. Assay used: immunoSEQ multiplex PCR; TCRdb lists only in-frame clones, some missing. The sample carries fewer than 200,000 clones, about three quarters recorded once. Material: PBMCs. The receptors come from a middle-aged man in good health and CMV-seropositive.

CDR3: CASSYLDRGLNTGELFF. CDR3 bases: TGCGCCAGCAGCTACCTGGACAGGGGCTTGAACACCGGGGAGCTGTTTTTT. This chain connects TRBV5-1 to TRBJ2-2; 9 bases fit TRBD1. J lost 1 base, V lost 3 bases, and 7 bases had no gene match. This CDR3 contains 17 residues. Germline assignment: CDR1 SGHRS and CDR2 YFSETQ.

The chain joins TRBV6-1 to TRBJ1-2; the D is unclear. The ends were cut back, 2 bases at V and 8 bases at J, with 9 bases in the middle. Germline V CDR1 and CDR2: MNHNS, SASEGT. The CDR3 length is 12 residues. CDR3 residues: CASSESGWGYTF. CDR3 sequence (DNA): TGTGCCAGCAGTGAATCCGGGTGGGGCTACACCTTC.

A few counts support this clone. The chain employs TRBV6-5 and TRBJ2-7; 8 nucleotides agree with TRBD2. The germline CDR1 and CDR2 sequences are MNHEY and SVGAGI. The CDR3 totals 14 residues. With 4 bases clipped from V and 2 bases from J, the junction kept 4 bases outside the gene matches. CDR3 region: CASSSGGGTYEQYF. The CDR3, as DNA: TGTGCCAGCAGTTCTGGCGGGGGGACCTACGAGCAGTACTTC.

The chain recombines TRBV13 with TRBJ2-1; TRBD2 agrees at 11 bases. Germline V CDR1 and CDR2: PRHDT, FYEKMQ (reference sequence). The trim removed 5 bases at V and 7 bases at J, leaving 7 bases unmatched. This CDR3 spans 15 amino acids. The CDR3 DNA reads as TGTGCCAGCAGCAGTAGCGGGAGGGCCGGGAATGAGCAGTTCTTC. Its translation is CASSSSGRAGNEQFF.

Of note for this clone: One end of the junction varies from germline; a read error may be responsible. This chain links TRBV5-6 with TRBJ2-5; D not certain. Germline loops: CDR1 SGHDT, CDR2 YYEEEE. This CDR3 comprises 13 residues. CDR3 DNA: TGTGCCGGCAGCTTAGGAGCGAAAGAGACCCAGTACTTC. It codes for CAGSLGAKETQYF.